This T cell receptor beta chain comes out of a study of regulatory T cells in long-lasting Graves disease. This CDR3 contains 15 residues. Trimming removed 6 bases at V and 3 bases at J, with 17 bases between. Building of the TCR beta libraries involved iRepertoire HTBI primers and Arm-PCR of CDR3 regions. One entry per CDR3 protein results from TCRdb running MiXCR on the multiplex PCR reads. The table shows around 400,000 distinct CDR3 sequences, with about 11% occurring only once. This clonotype was observed many times. Time point here: newly diagnosed GD, antithyroid drugs for less than 3 months. From PBMCs, RNA was extracted and then used to make the TCR library. These data were also filed under a second study, of T cells in Graves' hyperthyroidism and ophthalmopathy. That work contributes: Newly diagnosed hyperthyroidism patients aged 18 to 65 years had disease lasting under 2 months.

Source: peripheral blood mononuclear cells (PBMCs), taken at new diagnosis, from a patient treated with antithyroid drugs. This receptor was taken from a young woman with Graves disease. V is TRBV12-3 or TRBV12-4 and J is TRBJ1-2, with D uncertain. The CDR3 is CASSDLGRGYYGYTF. CDR3 coding DNA: TGTGCCAGCAGCGACCTCGGGAGAGGGTACTATGGCTACACCTTC.